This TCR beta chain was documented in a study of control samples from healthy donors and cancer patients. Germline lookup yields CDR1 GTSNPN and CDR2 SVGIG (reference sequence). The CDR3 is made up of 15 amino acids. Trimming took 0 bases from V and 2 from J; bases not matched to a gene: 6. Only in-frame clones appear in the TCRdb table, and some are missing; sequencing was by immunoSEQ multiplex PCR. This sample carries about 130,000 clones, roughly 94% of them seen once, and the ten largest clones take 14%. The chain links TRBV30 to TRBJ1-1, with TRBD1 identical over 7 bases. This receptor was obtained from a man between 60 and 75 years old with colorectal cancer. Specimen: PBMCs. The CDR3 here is CAWSVLGTANTEAFF. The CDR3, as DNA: TGTGCCTGGAGTGTATTGGGGACAGCAAACACTGAAGCTTTCTTT.